Listed below are T cell receptor beta chains from one sample, sequenced in a study of blood T cell repertoires in COVID-19. Here immunoSEQ multiplex PCR was the method, and the copy in TCRdb shows in-frame clones only, minus some. The sample contains around 62,000 clones, about nine tenths of which appear only once. Input material: peripheral blood. The receptors were sampled from a man between 60 and 70 years old with acute or convalescent COVID-19. Each CDR3 is given with its conserved first and last residue. D genes are given only for firm matches. Clone size is shown for a subset of rows, as once, few, many or a class of expanded clone.

j_call clone_size d_call v_call cdr3_aa cdr3_nt
TRBJ2-3 once TRBD1 TRBV3-1/TRBV3-2 CASSPGQASTDTQYF TGTGCCAGCAGCCCGGGACAGGCTAGCACAGATACGCAGTATTTT
TRBJ2-2 - TRBD1 TRBV10-3 CAISAGTGITGELFF TGTGCCATCAGTGCCGGGACAGGGATCACCGGGGAGCTGTTTTTT
TRBJ2-2 - - TRBV28 CASSLVGTGELFF TGTGCCAGCAGCCTGGTCGGTACCGGGGAGCTGTTTTTT
TRBJ1-5 - - TRBV19 CASHRTSNQPQHF TGTGCCAGTCACAGGACGAGCAATCAGCCCCAGCATTTT
TRBJ2-3 - - TRBV5-1 CASSRTVADTQYF TGCGCCAGCAGCCGGACAGTCGCAGATACGCAGTATTTT
TRBJ1-2 - - TRBV7-8 CASSLASTGTYGYTF TGTGCCAGCAGCTTAGCGAGTACAGGGACCTATGGCTACACCTTC
TRBJ2-7 - - TRBV5-1 CASSLGLAPSYEQYF TGCGCCAGCAGCTTGGGCCTAGCCCCCTCCTACGAGCAGTACTTC
TRBJ2-1 - TRBD2 TRBV4-3 CASSQEGLAGDLEQFF TGCGCCAGCAGCCAAGAAGGGCTAGCGGGAGATTTGGAGCAGTTCTTC
TRBJ1-2 - - TRBV19 CASSPRGADGYTF TGTGCCAGTAGCCCACGGGGGGCGGATGGCTACACCTTC
TRBJ2-1 - TRBD2 TRBV2 CASNLPSGIYNEQFF TGTGCCAGCAATCTGCCTAGCGGGATCTACAATGAGCAGTTCTTC
TRBJ1-4 - - TRBV7-3 CASIVTGFEGQLFF TGTGCCAGCATCGTTACAGGGTTTGAGGGGCAACTGTTTTTT
TRBJ2-1 - TRBD2 TRBV4-3 CASSQDSGSPYNEQFF TGCGCCAGCAGCCAAGATAGCGGGAGCCCCTACAATGAGCAGTTCTTC
TRBJ1-2 - - TRBV12-5 CASGLVQGPNYGYTF TGTGCTAGTGGTTTGGTACAGGGCCCCAACTATGGCTACACCTTC
TRBJ2-1 - TRBD2 TRBV4-1 CASSRSGTLSYNEQFF TGCGCCAGCAGCCGGAGCGGGACGCTCTCCTACAATGAGCAGTTCTTC
TRBJ1-3 - - TRBV19 CASSIRGGPRPGNTIYF TGTGCCAGTAGTATCAGGGGCGGGCCTCGACCAGGAAACACCATATATTTT
TRBJ2-1 - TRBD2 TRBV19 CASSRTSGSYNEQFF TGTGCCAGTAGTAGGACTAGCGGGAGTTACAATGAGCAGTTCTTC
TRBJ1-2 - - TRBV14 CASSFRIRDTKVGYTF TGTGCCAGCAGCTTTAGAATCCGGGACACCAAGGTTGGCTACACCTTC
TRBJ1-1 - TRBD1 TRBV7-3 CASSLTGTAHEAFF TGTGCCAGCAGCTTAACGGGGACAGCTCATGAAGCTTTCTTT
TRBJ2-3 - - TRBV28 CASSLWGSSTDTQYF TGTGCCAGCAGTTTGTGGGGCTCTAGCACAGATACGCAGTATTTT
TRBJ1-1 - - TRBV24-1 CATSTRGREAFF TGTGCCACCAGTACCAGGGGAAGGGAAGCTTTCTTT
TRBJ1-1 once - TRBV18 CASSPRETVNTEAFF TGTGCCAGCTCACCAAGGGAGACGGTGAACACTGAAGCTTTCTTT
TRBJ1-1 - TRBD1 TRBV6-2/TRBV6-3 CASSPGTGANMNTEAFF TGTGCCAGCAGCCCCGGGACAGGGGCGAACATGAACACTGAAGCTTTCTTT
TRBJ1-1 - TRBD1 TRBV19 CASRQGALSTEAFF TGTGCCAGTAGACAGGGGGCACTGAGCACTGAAGCTTTCTTT
TRBJ1-5 - TRBD1 TRBV11-2 CASSLDRGLSQPQHF TGTGCCAGCAGCTTAGACAGGGGGTTAAGTCAGCCCCAGCATTTT
TRBJ2-3 - TRBD1 TRBV9 CASSARDRGESDTQYF TGTGCCAGCAGCGCTCGGGACAGGGGAGAATCAGATACGCAGTATTTT
TRBJ1-4 - TRBD1 TRBV9 CASSVGTGSEKLFF TGTGCCAGCAGCGTAGGGACAGGGTCTGAAAAACTGTTTTTT
TRBJ2-7 - TRBD2 TRBV14 CASAGLGSYEQYF TGTGCCAGTGCCGGACTAGGGTCCTACGAGCAGTACTTC
TRBJ1-1 - - TRBV11-2 CASSLDIGGEAFF TGTGCCAGCAGCTTAGATATCGGAGGTGAAGCTTTCTTT
TRBJ2-1 - TRBD2 TRBV24-1 CATSDPRGGGFYNEQFF TGTGCCACCAGTGATCCCAGGGGCGGGGGGTTCTACAATGAGCAGTTCTTC
TRBJ2-5 once - TRBV11-3 CASSLVRGETQYF TGTGCCAGCAGCTTAGTCCGGGGAGAGACCCAGTACTTC
TRBJ1-1 - - TRBV7-2 CASSLSPGDTEAFF TGTGCCAGCAGCTTATCCCCCGGGGATACTGAAGCTTTCTTT
TRBJ1-4 - TRBD1 TRBV7-8 CASSFTRGQRNEKLFF TGTGCCAGCAGCTTCACCAGGGGGCAAAGGAATGAAAAACTGTTTTTT
TRBJ2-3 - TRBD2 TRBV4-3 CASSQEAGTSGRVGGPDTQYF TGCGCCAGCAGCCAAGAGGCCGGGACTAGCGGGAGGGTAGGGGGCCCAGATACGCAGTATTTT
TRBJ2-7 - TRBD2 TRBV6-5 CASSPRTSGSYEQYF TGTGCCAGCAGTCCGAGGACTAGCGGGAGCTACGAGCAGTACTTC
TRBJ2-3 - - TRBV9 CASSVTASSGTDTQYF TGTGCCAGCAGCGTAACGGCTAGCTCGGGGACAGATACGCAGTATTTT
TRBJ1-4 - TRBD1 TRBV7-2 CASSWGAGGNEKLFF TGTGCCAGCAGCTGGGGGGCAGGGGGGAATGAAAAACTGTTTTTT
TRBJ2-7 - TRBD2 TRBV5-1 CASSFGGLAAEQYF TGCGCCAGCAGCTTTGGTGGACTAGCGGCCGAGCAGTACTTC
TRBJ2-5 - - TRBV7-2 CASSSLVLETQYF TGTGCCAGCAGCTCACTAGTTTTGGAGACCCAGTACTTC
TRBJ2-5 once - TRBV19 CASSKKPYQETQYF TGTGCCAGTAGTAAGAAGCCTTACCAAGAGACCCAGTACTTC
TRBJ2-1 - TRBD1 TRBV14 CASSRARQGGRENEQFF TGTGCCAGCAGCCGTGCCAGACAGGGGGGAAGAGAGAATGAGCAGTTCTTC
TRBJ1-1 - TRBD1 TRBV9 CASSPGTGGEGEAFF TGTGCCAGCAGCCCCGGGACAGGGGGCGAGGGTGAAGCTTTCTTT
TRBJ2-1 - - TRBV20-1 CSARDENEQFF TGCAGTGCTAGAGATGAGAATGAGCAGTTCTTC
TRBJ1-2 - TRBD1 TRBV2 CASSPDRADYGYTF TGTGCCAGCAGCCCGGACAGGGCGGACTATGGCTACACCTTC
TRBJ2-1 - - TRBV19 CASNSAPGNEQFF TGTGCCAGTAATAGCGCCCCAGGCAATGAGCAGTTCTTC
TRBJ1-1 - TRBD1 TRBV5-1 CASSLKGDRGAADSYRANTEAFF TGCGCCAGCAGCTTGAAAGGGGACAGGGGCGCAGCCGACAGCTACCGCGCCAACACTGAAGCTTTCTTT
TRBJ1-1 - - TRBV6-5 CASTRGRAGGAEAFF TGTGCCAGCACCCGTGGCAGGGCTGGGGGGGCTGAAGCTTTCTTT